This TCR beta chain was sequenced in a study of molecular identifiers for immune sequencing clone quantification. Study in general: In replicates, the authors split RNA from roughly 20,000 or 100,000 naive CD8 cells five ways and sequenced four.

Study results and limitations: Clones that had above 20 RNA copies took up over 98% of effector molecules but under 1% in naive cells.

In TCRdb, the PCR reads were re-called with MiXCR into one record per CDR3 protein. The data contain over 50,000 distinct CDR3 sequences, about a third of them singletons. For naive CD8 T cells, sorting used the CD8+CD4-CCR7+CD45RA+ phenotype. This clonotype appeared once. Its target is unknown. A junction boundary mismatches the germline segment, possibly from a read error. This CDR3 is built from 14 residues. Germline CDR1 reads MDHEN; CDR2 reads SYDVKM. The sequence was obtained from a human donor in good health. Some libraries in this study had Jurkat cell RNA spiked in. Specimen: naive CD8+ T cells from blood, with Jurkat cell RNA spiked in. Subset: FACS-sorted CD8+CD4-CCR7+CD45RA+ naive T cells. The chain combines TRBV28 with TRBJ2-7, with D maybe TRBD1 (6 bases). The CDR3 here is CASSFKDSPYEQDF. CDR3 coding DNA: TGTGCCAGCAGTTTTAAGGACAGCCCCTACGAGCAGGACTTC. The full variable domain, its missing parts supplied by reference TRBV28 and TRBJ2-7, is DVKVTQSSRYLVKRTGEKVFLECVQDMDHENMFWYRQDPGLGLRLIYFSYDVKMKEKGDIPEGYSVSREKKERFSLILESASTNQTSMYLCASSFKDSPYEQDFGPGTRLTVT.